The sequence of this T cell receptor (beta chain) was determined in a study of blood T cell repertoires in COVID-19. Study context: The United States, Italy and Spain provided the acute and convalescent COVID-19 samples.

From germline, CDR1 is LGHDT and CDR2 YNNKEL (reference sequence). Deletions cut 1 base from V and 4 bases from J, with 20 bases between. The CDR3 totals 17 residues. Patients in Seattle were enrolled during active infection, then followed longitudinally. Sequencing used immunoSEQ multiplex PCR; TCRdb keeps in-frame clones, though not all of them. Of about 96,000 clones in the sample, around nine tenths were seen once. The receptor's source is a human donor with COVID-19, enrolled during active disease. The donor label of this sample is uncertain. Material for sequencing was peripheral blood. The V call is TRBV3-1 (or the pseudogene TRBV3-2), the J call TRBJ2-7; tentatively, D is TRBD2 (6 bases). The DNA for the CDR3 is TGTGCCAGCAGCCAAGCGGGTTCGGCTAGCGACATGTACGAGCAGTACTTC. It translates to CASSQAGSASDMYEQYF.